This T cell receptor beta chain appears in the sequencing data of a study of beta chain features in type 1 diabetes. The study, taken as a whole, reports: Researchers reported that naive, central memory and Treg TCRB repertoires appeared more similar in patients than in healthy donors.

As regards this clone: No antigen is known for it.

V shed 5 bases and J shed 8 bases, with 21 bases lying between them. This CDR3 region has 16 residues. Germline assignment: CDR1 PRHDT and CDR2 FYEKMQ (reference sequence). The whole isolated RNA underwent reverse transcription, so sequencing captured expressed TCRB transcripts. Roughly 3.5 million reads per sample were averaged for naive, central memory and regulatory samples. Profiling relied on immunoSEQ multiplex PCR, and the TCRdb table lists in-frame clones only, not all of them. The repertoire includes about 620,000 clones, roughly 16% of them detected once, and approximately 0.093% sits in the top ten.

The chain is built from TRBV13 and TRBJ1-4; unclear D gene. Sequenced sample: naive CD4+ T cells from blood. This TCR derives from a man between 18 and 29 years old in good health. The CDR3 loop reads CASSRPRATASEKLFF. The CDR3 nucleotides read TGTGCCAGCAGCCGACCTCGCGCGACCGCCAGCGAAAAACTGTTTTTT. Full variable domain (remainder filled in from reference TRBV13 and TRBJ1-4): AAGVIQSPRHLIKEKRETATLKCYPIPRHDTVYWYQQGPGQDPQFLISFYEKMQSDKGSIPDRFSAQQFSDYHSELNMSSLELGDSALYFCASSRPRATASEKLFFGSGTQLSVL.